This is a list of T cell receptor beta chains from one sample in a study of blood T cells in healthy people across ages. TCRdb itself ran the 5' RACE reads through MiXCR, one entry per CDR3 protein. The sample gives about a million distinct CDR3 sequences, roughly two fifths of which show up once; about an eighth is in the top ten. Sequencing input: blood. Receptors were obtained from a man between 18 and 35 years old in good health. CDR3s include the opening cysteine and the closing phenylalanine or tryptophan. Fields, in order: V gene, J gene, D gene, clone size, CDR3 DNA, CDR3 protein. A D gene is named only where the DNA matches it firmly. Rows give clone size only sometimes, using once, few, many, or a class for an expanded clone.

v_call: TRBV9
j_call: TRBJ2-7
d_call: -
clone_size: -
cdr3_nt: TGTGCCAGCAGCCACGGTGAGGAACCCGTCGGCGATGAGCAGTACTTC
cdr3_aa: CASSHGEEPVGDEQYF

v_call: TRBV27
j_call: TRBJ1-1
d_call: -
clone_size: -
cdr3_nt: TGTGCCAGCAGCACGGACGTGAACACTGAAGCTTTCTTT
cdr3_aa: CASSTDVNTEAFF

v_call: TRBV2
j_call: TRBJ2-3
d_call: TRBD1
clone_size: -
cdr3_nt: TGTGCCAACCTACAGGGGGGATCTAGCACAGATACGCGGTATTTT
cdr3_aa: CANLQGGSSTDTRYF

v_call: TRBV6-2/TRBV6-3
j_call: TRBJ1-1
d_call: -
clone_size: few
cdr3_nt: TGTGCCAGCAGTTACTTCGGAACGAGGGAAGCTTTCTTT
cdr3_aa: CASSYFGTREAFF

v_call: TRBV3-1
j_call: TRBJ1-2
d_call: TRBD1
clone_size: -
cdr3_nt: TGTGCCAGCAGCTGCGGAGGACAGGACTATGGCTACACCTTC
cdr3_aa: CASSCGGQDYGYTF

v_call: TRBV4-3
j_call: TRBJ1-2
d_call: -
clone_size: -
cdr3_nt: TGCGCCAGCGGCCAAGATGGGGGCAGAAACTATGGCTACACCTTC
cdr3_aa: CASGQDGGRNYGYTF

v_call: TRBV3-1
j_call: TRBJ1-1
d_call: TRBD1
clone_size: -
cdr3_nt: TGTGCCAGCAGCCAAGCGACAGGGGGTAGGACTGAAGCTTTCTTT
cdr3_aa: CASSQATGGRTEAFF

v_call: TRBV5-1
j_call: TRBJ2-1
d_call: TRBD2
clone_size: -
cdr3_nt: TGCGCCAGCAGCACGGGACTAGCGGGGGGCGATGAGCAGTTCTTC
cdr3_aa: CASSTGLAGGDEQFF

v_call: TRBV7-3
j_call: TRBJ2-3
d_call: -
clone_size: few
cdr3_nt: TGTGCCAGCAGCTCCGGTGAGGTAACTTACACAGATACGCAGTATTTT
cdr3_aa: CASSSGEVTYTDTQYF

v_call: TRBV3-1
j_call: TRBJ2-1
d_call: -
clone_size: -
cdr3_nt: TGTGCCAGCAGCCAAGGGTGGGAGAGGCTCTACAATGAGCAGTTCTTC
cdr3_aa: CASSQGWERLYNEQFF

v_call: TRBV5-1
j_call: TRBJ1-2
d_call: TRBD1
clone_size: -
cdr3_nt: TGCGCCAGCCCGACAGGGGCTAACTATGGCTACACCTTC
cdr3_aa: CASPTGANYGYTF

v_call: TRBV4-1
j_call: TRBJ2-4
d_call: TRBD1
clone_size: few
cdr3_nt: TGCGCCAGCAGCACGGGACAGACTATAGCCAAAAACATTCAGTACTTC
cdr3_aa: CASSTGQTIAKNIQYF

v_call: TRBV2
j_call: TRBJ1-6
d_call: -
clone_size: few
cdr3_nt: TGTGCCAGCAGTGAATATCAGTCTCCGGCCCTCCACTTT
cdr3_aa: CASSEYQSPALHF

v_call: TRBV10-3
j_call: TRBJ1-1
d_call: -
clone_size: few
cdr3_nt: TGTGCCATCAGGGAGGACAACCAAGCTTTCTTT
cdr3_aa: CAIREDNQAFF

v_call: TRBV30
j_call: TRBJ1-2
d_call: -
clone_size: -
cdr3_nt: TGTGCCTGGAAGGGTTTAGGCTACACCTTC
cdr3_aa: CAWKGLGYTF

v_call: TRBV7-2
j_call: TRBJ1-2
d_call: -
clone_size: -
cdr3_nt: TGTGCCAGCAGCTTATGGGTAGGGCCACGGAACTATGGCTACACCTTC
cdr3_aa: CASSLWVGPRNYGYTF

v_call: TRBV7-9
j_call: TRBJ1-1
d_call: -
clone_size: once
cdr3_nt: TGTGCCAGCAGGCACCGGGACATCGACACTGAAGCTTTCTTT
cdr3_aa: CASRHRDIDTEAFF

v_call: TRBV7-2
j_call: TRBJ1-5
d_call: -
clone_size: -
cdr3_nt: TGTGCCAGCAGCTTAGGGGCAGGGGTTAGAAGCAATCAGCCCCAGCATTTT
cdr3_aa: CASSLGAGVRSNQPQHF

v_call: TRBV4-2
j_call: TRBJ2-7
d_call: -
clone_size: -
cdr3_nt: TGTGCCAGCAGCCAAGATACTAATGAGCAGTACTTC
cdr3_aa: CASSQDTNEQYF

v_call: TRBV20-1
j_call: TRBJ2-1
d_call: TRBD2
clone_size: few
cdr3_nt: TGCAGTGCTAGAGAGGCTAGCGGGGGCAATGAGCAGTTCTTC
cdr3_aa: CSAREASGGNEQFF

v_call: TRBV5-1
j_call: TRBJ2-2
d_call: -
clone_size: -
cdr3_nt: TGCGCCAGCAGCTTGGTGGCTCGTAACACCGGGGAGCTGTTTTTT
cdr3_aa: CASSLVARNTGELFF

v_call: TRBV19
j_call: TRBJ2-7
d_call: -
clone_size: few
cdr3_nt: TGTGCCAGTAGTATCCCTCGGGGCAGCTTATACGAGCAGTACTTC
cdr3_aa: CASSIPRGSLYEQYF

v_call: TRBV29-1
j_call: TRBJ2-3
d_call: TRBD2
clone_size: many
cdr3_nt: TGCAGCGTCCGCCCTAGCGGGGGGGACACAGATACGCAGTATTTT
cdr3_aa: CSVRPSGGDTDTQYF

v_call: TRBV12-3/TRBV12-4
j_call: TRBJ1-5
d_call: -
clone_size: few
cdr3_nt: TGTGCCAGCAGTCCTCGGACGGGGGAGTTTAGCAATCAGCCCCAGCATTTT
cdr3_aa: CASSPRTGEFSNQPQHF

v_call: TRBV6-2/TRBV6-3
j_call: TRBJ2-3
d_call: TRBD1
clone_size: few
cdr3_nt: TGTGCCAGCAGGACCCAGACAGGGGGCGAGACAGATACGCAGTATTTT
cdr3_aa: CASRTQTGGETDTQYF

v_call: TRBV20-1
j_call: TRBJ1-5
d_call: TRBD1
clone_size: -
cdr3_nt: TGCAGTGCTAGAAAGGACAGGGATAGCAATCAGCCCCAGCATTTT
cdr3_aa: CSARKDRDSNQPQHF

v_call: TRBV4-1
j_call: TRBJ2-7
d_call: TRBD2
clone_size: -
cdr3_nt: TGCGCCAGCACCCTGACTAGCGGGGGGGCTGATGAGCAGTACTTC
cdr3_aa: CASTLTSGGADEQYF

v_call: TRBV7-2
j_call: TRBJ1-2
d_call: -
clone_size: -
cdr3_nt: TGTGCCAGCAGGCCCCCAGCAGACTATGGCTACACCTTC
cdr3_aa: CASRPPADYGYTF

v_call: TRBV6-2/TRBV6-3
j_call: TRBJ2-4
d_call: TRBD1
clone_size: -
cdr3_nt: TGTGCCAGCAGTCCCCGGCAGGGGGAAAACATTCAGTACTTC
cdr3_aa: CASSPRQGENIQYF